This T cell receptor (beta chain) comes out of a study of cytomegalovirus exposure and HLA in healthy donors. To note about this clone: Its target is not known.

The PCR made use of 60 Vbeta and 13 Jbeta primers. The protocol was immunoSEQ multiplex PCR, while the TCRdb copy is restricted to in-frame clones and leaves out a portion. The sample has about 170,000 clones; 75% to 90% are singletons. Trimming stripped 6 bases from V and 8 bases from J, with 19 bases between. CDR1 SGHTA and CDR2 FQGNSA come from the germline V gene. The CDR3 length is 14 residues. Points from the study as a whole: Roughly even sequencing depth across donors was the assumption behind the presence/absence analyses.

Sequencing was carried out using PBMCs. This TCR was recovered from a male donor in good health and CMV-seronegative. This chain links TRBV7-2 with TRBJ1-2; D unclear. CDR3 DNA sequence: TGTGCCAGCAGTCCACGGAGGGTCGGATACGGCTACACCTTC. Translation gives CASSPRRVGYGYTF.